The sequence of this T cell receptor beta chain was determined in a study of blood T cell repertoires in COVID-19. Whole-study context: Material from acute and convalescent COVID-19 was sourced from the United States, Italy and Spain. The cDNA or gDNA used as material had been derived from T cells, B-cell-depleted T cells, or PBMCs.

In the source study's methods: Reference gene primer amplification gave estimated nucleated cell counts. Sequencing was performed with immunoSEQ multiplex PCR; in TCRdb, only in-frame clones are kept and a portion is missing. Clonal size and the V and J genes are those of that table, whereas D and trimming came from the DNA. The data contain 85,000 or so clones, 90% to 95% of them singletons. This CDR3 is built from 14 residues. The V end lost 1 base, the J end lost 6 bases, and 12 bases lay between the germline ends. CDR1 and CDR2 (germline): LNHNV, YYDKDF (reference sequence). Specimen: peripheral blood. This clonotype originated in a human donor with active COVID-19. The donor label of this sample is uncertain. The chain employs TRBV15 and TRBJ1-1, with D unresolved. The CDR3, as DNA: TGTGCCACCAGCAGAGGCGCCGCATACCCTGAAGCTTTCTTT. This sequence encodes CATSRGAAYPEAFF.